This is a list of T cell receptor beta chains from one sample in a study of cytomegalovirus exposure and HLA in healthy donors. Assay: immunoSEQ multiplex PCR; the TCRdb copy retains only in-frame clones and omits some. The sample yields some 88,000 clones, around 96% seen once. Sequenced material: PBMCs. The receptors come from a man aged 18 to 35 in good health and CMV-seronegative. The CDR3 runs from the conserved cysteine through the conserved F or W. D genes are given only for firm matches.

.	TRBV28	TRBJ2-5	TGTGCCAGCAGGACGACTGCGGGCGGCGAGACCCAGTACTTC	CASRTTAGGETQYF
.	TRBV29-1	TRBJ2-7	TGCAGCGTTCTCTCTTGGACATACGAGCTGGCCTTC	CSVLSWTYELAF
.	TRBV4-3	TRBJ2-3	TGCGCCAGCAGCCAAGATAAGTGGACTGATACGCAGTATTTT	CASSQDKWTDTQYF
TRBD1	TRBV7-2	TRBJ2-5	TGTGCCAGCAGCTTAGGGGACAGGGCCCAAGAGACCCAGTACTTC	CASSLGDRAQETQYF
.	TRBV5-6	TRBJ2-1	TGTGCCAGCAGCCCAGGGACATCCTACAATGAGCAGTTCTTC	CASSPGTSYNEQFF
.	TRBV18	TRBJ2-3	TGTGCCAGCTCACCACCCAGGGATGCAGATACGCAGTATTTT	CASSPPRDADTQYF
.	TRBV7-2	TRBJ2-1	TGTGCCAGCAGCTTAAGTAGTTTAGCAGAGCAGTTCTTC	CASSLSSLAEQFF
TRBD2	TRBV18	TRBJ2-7	TGTGCCAGCTCACCATCTCGAGCGGGAAATGGTGACGAGCAGTACTTC	CASSPSRAGNGDEQYF
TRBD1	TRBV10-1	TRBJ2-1	TGCGCCAGCAGTGACGGGACAGGGGATGAGCAGTTCTTC	CASSDGTGDEQFF
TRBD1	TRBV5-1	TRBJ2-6	TGCGCCAGCAGCTTCTTCCCCGGGACAGGGTCGTCAGGGGCCAACGTCCTGACTTTC	CASSFFPGTGSSGANVLTF
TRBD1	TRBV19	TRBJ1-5	TGTGCCAGCCAGGGGACAGAAGCTTCTCAGCCCCAGCATTTT	CASQGTEASQPQHF